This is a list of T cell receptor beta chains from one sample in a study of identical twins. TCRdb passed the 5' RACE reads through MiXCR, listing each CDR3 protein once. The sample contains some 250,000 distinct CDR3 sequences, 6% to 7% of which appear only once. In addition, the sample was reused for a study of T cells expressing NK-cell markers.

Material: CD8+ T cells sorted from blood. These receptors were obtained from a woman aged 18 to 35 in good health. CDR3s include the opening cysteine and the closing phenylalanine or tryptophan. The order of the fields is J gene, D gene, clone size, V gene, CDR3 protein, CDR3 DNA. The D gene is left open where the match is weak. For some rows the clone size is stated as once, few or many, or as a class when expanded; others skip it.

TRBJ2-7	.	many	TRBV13	CASSGSNEQYF	TGTGCCAGCAGCGGCTCCAACGAGCAGTACTTC
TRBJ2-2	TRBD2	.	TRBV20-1	CSARRLWREDDGELFF	TGCAGTGCTAGAAGACTATGGCGGGAGGACGACGGGGAGCTGTTTTTT
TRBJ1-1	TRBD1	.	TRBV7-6	CASSRGQGTEAFF	TGTGCCAGCAGCAGAGGACAGGGCACTGAAGCTTTCTTT
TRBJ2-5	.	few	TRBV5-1	CAIHNREKDPRAQYF	TGCGCCATCCACAACCGGGAGAAGGACCCCAGGGCCCAGTACTTC
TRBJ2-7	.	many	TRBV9	CASGGDSYEQYF	TGTGCCAGTGGAGGGGATTCCTACGAGCAGTACTTC
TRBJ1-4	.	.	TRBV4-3	CASSQVRWETNEKLFF	TGCGCCAGCAGCCAAGTAAGGTGGGAAACTAATGAAAAACTGTTTTTT
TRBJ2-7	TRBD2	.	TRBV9	CASSVGGVAGAYEQYF	TGTGCCAGCAGCGTAGGGGGGGTAGCGGGAGCCTACGAGCAGTACTTC
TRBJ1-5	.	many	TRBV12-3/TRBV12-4	CASTPGGWQPQHF	TGTGCCAGCACCCCGGGGGGTTGGCAGCCCCAGCATTTT
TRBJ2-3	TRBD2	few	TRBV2	CASRSGLAGVVSGDTQYF	TGTGCCAGCAGATCTGGACTAGCGGGAGTAGTAAGCGGAGATACGCAGTATTTT
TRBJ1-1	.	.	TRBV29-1	CSVEERGPRNTEAFF	TGCAGCGTTGAAGAACGCGGACCGAGGAACACTGAAGCTTTCTTT
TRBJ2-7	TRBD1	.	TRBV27	CASSVTGQGTYEQYF	TGTGCCAGCAGTGTTACGGGACAGGGGACCTACGAGCAGTACTTC
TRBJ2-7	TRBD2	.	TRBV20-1	CSAKQPSGVSYEQYF	TGCAGTGCAAAGCAGCCTAGCGGGGTCTCCTACGAGCAGTACTTC
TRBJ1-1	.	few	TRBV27	CASSTRDAGNYFPHTEAFF	TGTGCCAGCAGTACCCGAGATGCTGGGAATTACTTCCCCCACACTGAAGCTTTCTTT
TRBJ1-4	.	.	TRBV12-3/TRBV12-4	CASTQTGLNEKLFF	TGTGCCAGCACCCAGACAGGCTTAAATGAAAAACTGTTTTTT
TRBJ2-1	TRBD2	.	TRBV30	CAWSGVAGLNNEQFF	TGTGCCTGGAGTGGGGTAGCGGGACTAAACAATGAGCAGTTCTTC
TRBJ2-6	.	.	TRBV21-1	CASSPTGVCSGANVLTF	TGTGCCAGCAGCCCCACAGGGGTCTGCTCTGGGGCCAACGTCCTGACTTTC
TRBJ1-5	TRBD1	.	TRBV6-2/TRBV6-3	CASSFQNRGQPQHF	TGTGCCAGCAGTTTCCAGAACAGGGGTCAGCCCCAGCATTTT
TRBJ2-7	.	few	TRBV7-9	CASSRVGSSYEQYF	TGTGCCAGCAGCCGCGTAGGGAGCTCCTACGAGCAGTACTTC
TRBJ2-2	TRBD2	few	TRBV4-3	CASSQLSSGSGELFF	TGCGCCAGCAGCCAGTTATCTAGCGGGAGTGGGGAGCTGTTTTTT
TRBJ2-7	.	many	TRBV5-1	CASSLDPIRSAYEQYF	TGCGCCAGCAGCTTAGATCCGATTCGATCGGCCTACGAGCAGTACTTC
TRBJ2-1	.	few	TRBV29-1	CSVVWGHEQFF	TGCAGCGTTGTATGGGGGCATGAGCAGTTCTTC
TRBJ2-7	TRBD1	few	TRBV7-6	CASSFSPGQGTYEQYF	TGTGCCAGCAGCTTCTCCCCGGGACAGGGGACCTACGAGCAGTACTTC
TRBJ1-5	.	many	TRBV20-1	CSASSGSEPQHF	TGCAGTGCTAGTTCGGGTTCGGAGCCCCAGCATTTT
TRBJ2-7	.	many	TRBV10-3	CAIGPGQLNSYEQYF	TGTGCCATCGGTCCCGGACAGTTGAACTCCTACGAGCAGTACTTC
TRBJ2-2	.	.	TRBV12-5	CASESRPNTGELFF	TGTGCTAGTGAAAGCAGACCGAACACCGGGGAGCTGTTTTTT
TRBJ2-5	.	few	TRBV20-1	CSANEETQYF	TGCAGTGCTAACGAGGAGACCCAGTACTTC
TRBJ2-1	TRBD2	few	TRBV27	CASSYTRDYNNEQFF	TGTGCCAGCAGTTACACCCGGGACTATAACAATGAGCAGTTCTTC
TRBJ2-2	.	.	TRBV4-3	CASSRAPGGELFF	TGCGCCAGCAGCCGTGCCCCGGGCGGGGAGCTGTTTTTT
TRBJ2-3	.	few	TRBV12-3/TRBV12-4	CASSLPGSDTQYF	TGTGCCAGCAGTTTACCAGGGTCAGATACGCAGTATTTT
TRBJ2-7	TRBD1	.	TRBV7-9	CASSPSLQGAGEQYF	TGTGCCAGCAGCCCCTCCCTACAGGGGGCTGGAGAGCAGTACTTC
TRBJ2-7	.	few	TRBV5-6	CASSLSFSGSSLYEQYF	TGTGCCAGCAGCTTGTCATTCTCCGGGTCATCCCTCTACGAGCAGTACTTC
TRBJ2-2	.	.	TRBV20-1	CSARDRRGEMNTGELFF	TGCAGTGCTAGAGATCGTAGAGGGGAGATGAACACCGGGGAGCTGTTTTTT
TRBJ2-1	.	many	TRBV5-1	CASSARPGTDEQFF	TGCGCCAGCAGCGCCCGTCCAGGGACGGATGAGCAGTTCTTC
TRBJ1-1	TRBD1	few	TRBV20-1	CSAIIPDRGTEAFF	TGCAGTGCCATCATACCGGACAGGGGAACTGAAGCTTTCTTT
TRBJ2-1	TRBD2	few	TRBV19	CATSLAGGLNEQFF	TGTGCCACCTCACTAGCGGGAGGCCTCAATGAGCAGTTCTTC
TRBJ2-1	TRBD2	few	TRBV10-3	CAIKRESGGEQFF	TGTGCCATCAAGCGGGAGTCTGGGGGTGAGCAGTTCTTC
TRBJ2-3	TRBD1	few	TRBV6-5	CASSYSRGEQGIRTDTQYF	TGTGCCAGCAGTTACTCCCGGGGAGAACAGGGGATTAGGACAGATACGCAGTATTTT
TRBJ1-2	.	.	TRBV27	CASSLFKPSGTNYGYTF	TGTGCCAGCAGTTTATTTAAACCCTCAGGAACTAACTATGGCTACACCTTC
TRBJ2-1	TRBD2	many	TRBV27	CASMSGGNEQFF	TGTGCCAGCATGAGCGGGGGGAATGAGCAGTTCTTC
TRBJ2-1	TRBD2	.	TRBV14	CASRSSGNPTPYNEQFF	TGTGCCAGCAGGAGTAGCGGGAACCCAACGCCCTACAATGAGCAGTTCTTC
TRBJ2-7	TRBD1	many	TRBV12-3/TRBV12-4	CASGDRGAYEQYF	TGTGCCAGCGGGGACAGGGGGGCCTACGAGCAGTACTTC
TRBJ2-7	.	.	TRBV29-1	CSVGGLAPEQYF	TGCAGCGTTGGGGGGCTCGCTCCTGAGCAGTACTTC
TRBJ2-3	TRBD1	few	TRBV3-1	CASSQDGWSLRGILSTDTQYF	TGTGCCAGCAGCCAAGACGGGTGGTCCCTCAGGGGGATCCTTAGCACAGATACGCAGTATTTT
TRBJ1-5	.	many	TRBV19	CATQGGFNQPQHF	TGTGCCACCCAAGGGGGTTTCAATCAGCCCCAGCATTTT
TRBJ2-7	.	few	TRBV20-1	CSARVSEYEQYF	TGCAGTGCTAGAGTTTCCGAATACGAGCAGTACTTC
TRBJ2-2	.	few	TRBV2	CALWRAPGELFF	TGTGCCTTATGGCGGGCCCCCGGGGAGCTGTTTTTT
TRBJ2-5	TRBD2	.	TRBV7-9	CASSSGTSWGTQYF	TGTGCCAGCAGCTCCGGGACTAGTTGGGGGACCCAGTACTTC
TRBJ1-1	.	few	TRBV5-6	CASSFGTGFTEAFF	TGTGCCAGCAGCTTCGGCACAGGGTTCACTGAAGCTTTCTTT
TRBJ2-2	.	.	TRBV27	CASSWAGLTGELFF	TGTGCCAGCAGTTGGGCAGGGTTGACCGGGGAGCTGTTTTTT
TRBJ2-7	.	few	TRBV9	CASPPSREQYF	TGTGCCAGCCCCCCCTCTCGAGAGCAGTACTTC